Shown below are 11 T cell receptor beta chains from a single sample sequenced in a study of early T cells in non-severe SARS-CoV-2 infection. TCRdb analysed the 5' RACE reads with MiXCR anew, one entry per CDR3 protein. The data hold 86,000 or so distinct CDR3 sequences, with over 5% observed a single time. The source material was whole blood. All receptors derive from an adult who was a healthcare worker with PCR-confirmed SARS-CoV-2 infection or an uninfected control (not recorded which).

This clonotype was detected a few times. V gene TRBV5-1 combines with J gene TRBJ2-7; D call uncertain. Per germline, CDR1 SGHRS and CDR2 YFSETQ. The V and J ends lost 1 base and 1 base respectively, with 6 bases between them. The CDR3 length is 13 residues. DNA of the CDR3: TGCGCCAGCAGCTTGACACCATCCTACGAGCAGTACTTC. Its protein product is CASSLTPSYEQYF.

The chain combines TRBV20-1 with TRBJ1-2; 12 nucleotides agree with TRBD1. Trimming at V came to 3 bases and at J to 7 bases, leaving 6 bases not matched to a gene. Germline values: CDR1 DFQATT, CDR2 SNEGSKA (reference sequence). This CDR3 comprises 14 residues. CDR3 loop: CSARVGQGATGYTF. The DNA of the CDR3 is TGCAGTGCTAGGGTGGGACAGGGGGCGACTGGCTACACCTTC.

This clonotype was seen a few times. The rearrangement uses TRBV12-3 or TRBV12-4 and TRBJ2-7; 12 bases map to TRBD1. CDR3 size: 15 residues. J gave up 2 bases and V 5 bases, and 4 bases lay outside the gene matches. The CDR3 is CASSPGTGGTYEQYF. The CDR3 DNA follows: TGTGCCAGCAGTCCGGGGACAGGGGGCACCTACGAGCAGTACTTC.

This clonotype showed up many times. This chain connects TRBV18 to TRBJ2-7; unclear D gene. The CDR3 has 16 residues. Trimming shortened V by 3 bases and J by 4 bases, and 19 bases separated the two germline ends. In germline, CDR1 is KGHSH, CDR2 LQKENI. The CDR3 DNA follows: TGTGCCAGCTCACCCTCCACAGCGAGAGGCGGTTACGAGCAGTACTTC. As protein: CASSPSTARGGYEQYF.

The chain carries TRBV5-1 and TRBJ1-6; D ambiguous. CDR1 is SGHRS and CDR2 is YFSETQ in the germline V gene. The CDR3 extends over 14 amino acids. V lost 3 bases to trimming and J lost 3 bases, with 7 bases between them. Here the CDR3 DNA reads TGCGCCAGCAGCTCGGCTGACTATAATTCACCCCTCCACTTT. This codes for CASSSADYNSPLHF.

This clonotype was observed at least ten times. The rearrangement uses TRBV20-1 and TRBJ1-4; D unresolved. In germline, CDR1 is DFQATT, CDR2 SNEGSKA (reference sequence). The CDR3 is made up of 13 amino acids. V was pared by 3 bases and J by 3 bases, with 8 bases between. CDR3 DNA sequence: TGCAGTGCTAGGATGGCGGCTAATGAAAAACTGTTTTTT. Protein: CSARMAANEKLFF.

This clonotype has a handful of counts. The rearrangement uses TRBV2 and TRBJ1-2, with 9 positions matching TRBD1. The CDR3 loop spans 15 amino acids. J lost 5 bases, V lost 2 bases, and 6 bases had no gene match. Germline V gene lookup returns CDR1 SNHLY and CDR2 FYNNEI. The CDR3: CASSEPGQGIYGYTF. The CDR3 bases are TGTGCCAGCAGTGAACCGGGACAGGGTATTTATGGCTACACCTTC.

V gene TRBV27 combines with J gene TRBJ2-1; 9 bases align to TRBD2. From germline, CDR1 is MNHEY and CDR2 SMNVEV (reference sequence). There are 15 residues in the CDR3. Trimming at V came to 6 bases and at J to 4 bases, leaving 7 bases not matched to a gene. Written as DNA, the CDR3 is TGTGCCAGCAGCATAGCGGGAGCCTCTTACAATGAGCAGTTCTTC. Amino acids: CASSIAGASYNEQFF.

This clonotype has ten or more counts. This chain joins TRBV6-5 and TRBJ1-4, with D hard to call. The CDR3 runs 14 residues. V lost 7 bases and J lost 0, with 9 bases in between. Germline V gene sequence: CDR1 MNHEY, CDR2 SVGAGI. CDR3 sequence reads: CASKQTTTNEKLFF. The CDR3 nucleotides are TGTGCCAGCAAACAGACCACAACTAATGAAAAACTGTTTTTT.

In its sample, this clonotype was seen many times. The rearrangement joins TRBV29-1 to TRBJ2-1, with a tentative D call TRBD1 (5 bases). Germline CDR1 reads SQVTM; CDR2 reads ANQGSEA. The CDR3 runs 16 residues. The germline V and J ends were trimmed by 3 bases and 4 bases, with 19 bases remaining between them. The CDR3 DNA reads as TGCAGCGTTGAGGGGCGGACACAGGTCCTTTACAATGAGCAGTTCTTC. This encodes CSVEGRTQVLYNEQFF.

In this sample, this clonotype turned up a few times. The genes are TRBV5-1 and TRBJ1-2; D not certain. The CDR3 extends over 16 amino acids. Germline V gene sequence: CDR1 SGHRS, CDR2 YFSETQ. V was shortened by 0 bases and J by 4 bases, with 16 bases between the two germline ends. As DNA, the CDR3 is TGCGCCAGCAGCTTGGGAGTTTCGGGGTCCTCCTATGGCTACACCTTC. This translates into CASSLGVSGSSYGYTF.